This T cell receptor beta chain was profiled in a study of graft-versus-host responses after intestinal transplantation. Findings and caveats of the study: Patients with graft-donor T cell macrochimerism had high graft-versus-host to host-versus-graft clonal ratios in allografts.

Trimming left V 3 bases short and J 5 bases short, with 5 bases between. There are 11 residues in the CDR3. CDR1 is SEHNR and CDR2 is FQNEAQ in the germline V gene (reference sequence). TCRdb's copy holds only in-frame clones and misses some; the assay was immunoSEQ multiplex PCR. The repertoire has 55,000 to 70,000 clones, around nine tenths of them found once; the top ten carry more than 2.5%. For this clone: The antigen remains unidentified.

Sequencing was performed on PBMCs, taken around 120 days after intestinal transplantation. The sequence was collected from a human patient who received an intestinal transplant, so some T cells may come from the graft donor. The V call is TRBV7-9, the J call TRBJ2-7; D unclear. The CDR3 DNA is TGTGCCAGCAGCTTTTCGGACGAGCAGTACTTC. It translates to CASSFSDEQYF.